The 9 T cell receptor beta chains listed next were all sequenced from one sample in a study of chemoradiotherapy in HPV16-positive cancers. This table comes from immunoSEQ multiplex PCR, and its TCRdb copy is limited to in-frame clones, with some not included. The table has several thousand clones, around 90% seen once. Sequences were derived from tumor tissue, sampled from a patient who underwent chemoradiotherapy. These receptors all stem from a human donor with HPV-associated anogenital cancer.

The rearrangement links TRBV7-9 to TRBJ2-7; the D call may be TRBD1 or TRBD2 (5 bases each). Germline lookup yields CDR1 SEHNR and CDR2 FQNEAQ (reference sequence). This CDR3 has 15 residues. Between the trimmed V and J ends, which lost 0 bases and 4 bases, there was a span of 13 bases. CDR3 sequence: CASSLAGLGVYEQYF. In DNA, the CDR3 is TGTGCCAGCAGCTTAGCCGGGTTGGGGGTGTACGAGCAGTACTTC.

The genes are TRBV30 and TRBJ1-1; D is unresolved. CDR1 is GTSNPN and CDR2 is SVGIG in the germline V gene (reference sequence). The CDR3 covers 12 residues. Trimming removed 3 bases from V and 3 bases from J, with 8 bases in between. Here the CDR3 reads CAWSVRYTEAFF. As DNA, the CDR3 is TGTGCCTGGAGCGTCCGTTACACTGAAGCTTTCTTT.

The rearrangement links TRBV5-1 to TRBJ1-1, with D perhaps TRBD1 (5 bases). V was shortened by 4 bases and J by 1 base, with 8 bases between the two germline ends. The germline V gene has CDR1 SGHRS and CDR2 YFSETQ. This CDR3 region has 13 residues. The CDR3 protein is CASSLTANTEAFF. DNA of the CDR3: TGCGCCAGCAGCCTGACAGCGAACACTGAAGCTTTCTTT.

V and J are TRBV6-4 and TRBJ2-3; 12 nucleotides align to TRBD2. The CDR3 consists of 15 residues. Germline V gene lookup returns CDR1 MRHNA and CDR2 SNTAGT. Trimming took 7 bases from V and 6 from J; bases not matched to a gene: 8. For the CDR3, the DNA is TGTGCCAGCACCACAACTAGCGGGGGGACGGATACGCAGTATTTT. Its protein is CASTTTSGGTDTQYF.

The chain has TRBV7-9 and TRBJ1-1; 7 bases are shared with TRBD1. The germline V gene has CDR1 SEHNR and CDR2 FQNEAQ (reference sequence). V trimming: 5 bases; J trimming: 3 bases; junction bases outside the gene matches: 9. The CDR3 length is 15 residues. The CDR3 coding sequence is TGTGCCAGCAGCCGTGGGGAGGGGGCTTACACTGAAGCTTTCTTT. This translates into CASSRGEGAYTEAFF.

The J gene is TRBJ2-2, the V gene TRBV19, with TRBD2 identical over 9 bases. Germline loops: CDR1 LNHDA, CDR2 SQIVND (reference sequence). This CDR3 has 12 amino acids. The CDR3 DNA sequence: TGTGGGGCGGGGACTAGCCACGGGGAGCTGTTTTTT. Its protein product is CGAGTSHGELFF.

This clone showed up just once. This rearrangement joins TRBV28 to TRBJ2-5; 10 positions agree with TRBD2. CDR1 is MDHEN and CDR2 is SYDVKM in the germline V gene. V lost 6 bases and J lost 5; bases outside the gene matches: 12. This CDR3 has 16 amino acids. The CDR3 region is CASRSGGARRAETQYF. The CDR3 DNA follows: TGTGCCAGCAGAAGCGGGGGGGCCCGAAGGGCCGAGACCCAGTACTTC.

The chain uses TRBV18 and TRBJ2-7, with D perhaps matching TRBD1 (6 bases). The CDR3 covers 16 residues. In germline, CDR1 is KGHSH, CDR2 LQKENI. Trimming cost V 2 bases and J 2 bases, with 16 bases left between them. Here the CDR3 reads CASSPRGQGSPYEQYF. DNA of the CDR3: TGTGCCAGCTCACCAAGAGGCCAGGGGTCCCCCTACGAGCAGTACTTC.

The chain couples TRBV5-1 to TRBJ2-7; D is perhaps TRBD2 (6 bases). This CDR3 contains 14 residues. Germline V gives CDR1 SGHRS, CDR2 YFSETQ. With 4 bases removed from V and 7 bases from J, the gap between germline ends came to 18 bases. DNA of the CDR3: TGCGCCAGCAGCGTGGACTACCCAGGGAGTGAGCAGTACTTC. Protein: CASSVDYPGSEQYF.